This T cell receptor (beta chain) was profiled in a study of patients and donors after allogeneic stem cell transplantation. Trimming took off 0 bases at V and 2 bases at J, with 7 bases between the two ends. The CDR3 consists of 14 residues. Germline V gene data show CDR1 as MNHEY and CDR2 as SVGAGI. TCRdb itself ran the RT-PCR reads through MiXCR, one entry per CDR3 protein. Of 400,000 to 450,000 distinct CDR3 sequences detected, roughly 17% appear once; the ten largest clones hold over 6%. Source material: blood, either unsorted or a sorted T cell fraction (not recorded which). This TCR derives from a human donor who was either an allogeneic HSCT recipient or a stem cell or donor lymphocyte infusion donor (not recorded which). It is not recorded whose cells these are; they may come from a transplant donor. This sequence joins TRBV6-5 and TRBJ1-1, with no clear D. This chain's CDR3 is CASSYSISNTEAFF. The CDR3, as DNA: TGTGCCAGCAGTTACTCGATTAGCAACACTGAAGCTTTCTTT.